A selection of T cell receptor beta chains follows, all from one sample in a study of cytomegalovirus exposure and HLA in healthy donors. TCRdb keeps only in-frame clones here, not all; method: immunoSEQ multiplex PCR. The sample lists some 120,000 clones, around 74% seen once, with about 3% in the top ten. The sequencing input was PBMCs. All receptors come from a man younger than 40 in good health and CMV-seronegative. Each CDR3 is given with its conserved first and last residue. D genes are given only for firm matches. Part of the rows lack a size; the others show once, few, many or a class for expanded clones.

j_gene	abundance	d_gene	v_gene	CDR3nt	CDR3aa
TRBJ2-5	-	TRBD1	TRBV14	TGTGCCAGCAGCCAAGATGGGACAGGGCGACGGGAGACCCAGTACTTC	CASSQDGTGRRETQYF
TRBJ1-4	once	-	TRBV9	TGTGCCAGCAGCGCGGGACATTCGAACAGATATAATGAAAAACTGTTTTTT	CASSAGHSNRYNEKLFF
TRBJ2-2	once	-	TRBV4-1	TGCGCCAGCAGGCCCGGCGGGTCGGACACCGGGGAGCTGTTTTTT	CASRPGGSDTGELFF
TRBJ2-3	-	-	TRBV27	TGTGCCAGCAGTTCCCTAGGGGCGGGGAGCACAGATACGCAGTATTTT	CASSSLGAGSTDTQYF
TRBJ1-4	few	TRBD1	TRBV27	TGTGCCAGCAGGTCCAGGACAGGGGGTGGTGAAAAACTGTTTTTT	CASRSRTGGGEKLFF
TRBJ1-5	-	-	TRBV7-9	TGTGCCATCTCAAATGGGGGGGACCGTAGGGAGCCCCAGCATTTT	CAISNGGDRREPQHF
TRBJ2-5	few	-	TRBV28	TGTGCCAGCGCCGCCAGGCTTCCTCAAGAGACCCAGTACTTC	CASAARLPQETQYF
TRBJ2-7	once	TRBD2	TRBV4-1	TGCGCCAGCAGCCAAGGGCTAGCGGGGGGCTCCTACGAGCAGTACTTC	CASSQGLAGGSYEQYF
TRBJ2-7	-	-	TRBV7-2	TGTGCCAGCAGCCCCCCGACTAGTGCCGAGCAGTACTTC	CASSPPTSAEQYF
TRBJ1-5	-	TRBD1	TRBV18	TGTGCCAGCTCTCCAGGGGGACAGGGAGAGAATCAGCCCCAGCATTTT	CASSPGGQGENQPQHF